Listed below are T cell receptor beta chains from one sample, sequenced in a study of T cell responses to AZD1222 COVID-19 vaccine. Sequenced by immunoSEQ multiplex PCR; TCRdb stores in-frame clones only, minus some. The table shows about 110,000 clones, with more than 75% occurring only once. The sequenced sample was peripheral blood, obtained on day 0 of AZD1222 vaccination. The receptors were sampled from an adult in good health. CDR3s include the opening cysteine and the closing phenylalanine or tryptophan.

v_gene: TRBV12-5; CDR3aa: CASGLVRGPGVEPQHF
v_gene: TRBV7-2; CDR3aa: CASALARTANYEQYF
v_gene: TRBV11-2; CDR3aa: CASSSGTAGGNTIYF
v_gene: TRBV18; CDR3aa: CASSPGQGGEAFF
v_gene: TRBV7-2; CDR3aa: CASSALAGGQYYEQYF
v_gene: TRBV29-1; CDR3aa: CSVGNTGKGYNEQFF
v_gene: TRBV2; CDR3aa: CASRERTGLGMGNTIYF
v_gene: TRBV10-1; CDR3aa: CASQTGQGITEAFF
v_gene: TRBV6-5; CDR3aa: CASRGLGGVTDTQYF
v_gene: TRBV30; CDR3aa: CAWSVPDRGYEQYF
v_gene: TRBV7-6; CDR3aa: CASSLEGGAGYNEQFF
v_gene: TRBV4-3; CDR3aa: CASSKSLARGTGTEKLFF
v_gene: TRBV2; CDR3aa: CASRVSDLSNTEAFF
v_gene: TRBV21-1; CDR3aa: CASSKQGNQPQHF
v_gene: TRBV3-1/TRBV3-2; CDR3aa: CASSQSGAYGYTF
v_gene: TRBV11-2; CDR3aa: CASSPRTALTEAFF
v_gene: TRBV5-1; CDR3aa: CASSLEGGGAFF
v_gene: TRBV10-1; CDR3aa: CASSSRRKMSSYNEQFF
v_gene: TRBV5-1; CDR3aa: CASSLPGQGREQYF
v_gene: TRBV19; CDR3aa: CASSSYRGNSPLHF
v_gene: TRBV4-3; CDR3aa: CASSQDIGAQQFF
v_gene: TRBV7-2; CDR3aa: CASSFDLVWGEEAFF
v_gene: TRBV6-5; CDR3aa: CASSQNRGLGNTIYF
v_gene: TRBV9; CDR3aa: CASGQASTDTQYF
v_gene: TRBV6-5; CDR3aa: CASSKGQVYEQYF
v_gene: TRBV9; CDR3aa: CASSVALGGYPGNTIYF
v_gene: TRBV7-9; CDR3aa: CASSFQGLDRRGGYTF
v_gene: TRBV6-2/TRBV6-3; CDR3aa: CASSYIQGAGELFF
v_gene: TRBV4-3; CDR3aa: CASSQEAGSGANVLTF
v_gene: TRBV6-6; CDR3aa: CASTLIGTSGNTIYF
v_gene: TRBV19; CDR3aa: CAIQGAGQPQHF
v_gene: TRBV9; CDR3aa: CASSLPQNTGELFF